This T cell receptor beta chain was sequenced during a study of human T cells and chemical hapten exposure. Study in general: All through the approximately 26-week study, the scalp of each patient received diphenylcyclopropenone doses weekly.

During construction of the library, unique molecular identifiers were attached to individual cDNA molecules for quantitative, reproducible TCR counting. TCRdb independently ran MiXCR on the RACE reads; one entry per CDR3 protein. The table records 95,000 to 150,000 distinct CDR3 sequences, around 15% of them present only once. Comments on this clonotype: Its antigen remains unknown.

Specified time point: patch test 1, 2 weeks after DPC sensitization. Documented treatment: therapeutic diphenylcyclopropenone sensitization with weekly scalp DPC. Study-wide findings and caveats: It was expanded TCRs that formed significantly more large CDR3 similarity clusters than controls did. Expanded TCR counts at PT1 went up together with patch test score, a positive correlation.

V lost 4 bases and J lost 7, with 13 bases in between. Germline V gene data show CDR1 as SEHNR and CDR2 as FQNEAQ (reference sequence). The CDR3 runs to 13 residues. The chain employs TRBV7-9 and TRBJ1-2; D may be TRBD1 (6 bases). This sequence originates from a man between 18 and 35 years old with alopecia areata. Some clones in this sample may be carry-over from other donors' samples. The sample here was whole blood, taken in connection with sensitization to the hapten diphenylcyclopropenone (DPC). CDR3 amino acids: CASSSITGFGYTF. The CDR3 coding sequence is TGTGCCAGCAGCTCCATCACAGGGTTTGGCTACACCTTC.